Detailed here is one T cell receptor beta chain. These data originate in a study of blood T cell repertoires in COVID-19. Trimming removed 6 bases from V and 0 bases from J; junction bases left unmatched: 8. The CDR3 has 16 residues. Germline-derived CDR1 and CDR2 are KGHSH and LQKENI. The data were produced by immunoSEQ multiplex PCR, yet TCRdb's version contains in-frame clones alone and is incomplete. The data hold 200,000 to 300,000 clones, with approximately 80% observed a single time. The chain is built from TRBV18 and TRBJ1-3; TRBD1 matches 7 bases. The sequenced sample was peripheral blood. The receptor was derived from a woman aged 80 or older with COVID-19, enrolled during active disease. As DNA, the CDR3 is TGTGCCAGCTCGTCGGGACAGTTTTTCTCTGGAAACACCATATATTTT. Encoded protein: CASSSGQFFSGNTIYF.